The present TCR beta chain was sequenced within a study of blood T cell repertoires in COVID-19. For the study at large: Some COVID-19 samples were acute and others convalescent; all came from the United States, Italy and Spain.

Germline V gene sequence: CDR1 SEHNR, CDR2 FQNEAQ (reference sequence). Deletions cut 3 bases from V and 8 bases from J, with 10 bases between. This CDR3 is built from 12 residues. Seattle patients were enrolled while actively infected and followed longitudinally. Per the original data handling: Estimation of nucleated cell counts was performed using reference gene primer amplification. Profiled with immunoSEQ multiplex PCR; TCRdb holds only in-frame clones, not every one. V and J calls and clone size come straight from that table; D and trimming were deduced from the DNA. The sample contains approximately 210,000 clones, approximately 84% of which appear only once.

This clonotype was sampled from a woman at least 80 years old with COVID-19, enrolled during active disease. Sequences were obtained from peripheral blood. The chain couples TRBV7-9 to TRBJ1-2; D remains unclear. The CDR3 DNA is TGTGCCAGCAGCTTCTCCTCACTGGGCTACACCTTC. Its protein product is CASSFSSLGYTF.